This entry is about one T cell receptor beta chain. Its target is unknown. Compared with germline, one end of the junction differs, possibly owing to a read error. The data are from a study of T-cell reconstitution after alpha-beta-depleted transplantation in children. General study results and limits: Among T cells one year after transplant, newly produced cells accounted for most counts and diversity. Surviving recipient T cells and thymic progenitors produced the high day-60 TCRbeta diversity seen in some patients. Expanded graft clones, several hundred of them, were reportedly the source of alpha-beta T cells about two months after transplant.

Preparation of the TCRbeta library involved a method that used unique molecular identifiers. TCRdb processed the PCR reads anew with MiXCR; each CDR3 protein has one entry. The profile shows about 400,000 distinct CDR3 sequences, 15% to 20% of them singletons. The CDR3 consists of 19 residues. This material consisted of PBMCs, mostly from graft donor cells, taken 360 days after TCRalphabeta/CD19-depleted stem cell transplant. This chain connects TRBV12-3 or TRBV12-4 to TRBJ2-1; D unresolved. The TCR was taken from a boy less than two years old who had a stem cell transplant for Wiskott-Aldrich syndrome, so the T cells may come from the graft donor. The CDR3 DNA follows: TGTGCCATCAGTTTACGACCAATAGGGCCCCTTGGGTCCTACAATGAGCAGTTCTTC. Amino acid sequence: CAISLRPIGPLGSYNEQFF.